The 13 T cell receptor beta chains presented below share a single source sample, sequenced in a study of Tregs in tolerant kidney transplant recipients. The nonmyeloablative bone marrow transplants came from related graft donors, with transient mixed chimerism. TCRdb keeps only in-frame clones here, not all; method: immunoSEQ multiplex PCR. Seen here are approximately 47,000 clones, roughly nine tenths observed once, and the top ten hold roughly 16%. The sequencing here drew on CD8+ T cells from blood (PBMCs), taken 12 months after the transplant. The receptors were gathered from a human patient who received a combined kidney and bone marrow transplant. The T cells may come from the graft donor.

V usage is TRBV30 and J usage is TRBJ2-7, with 10 bases identical to TRBD1. V shed 3 bases, J shed 2 bases, and the junction held 10 bases outside the gene matches. Germline loops: CDR1 GTSNPN, CDR2 SVGIG (reference sequence). CDR3 length: 16 residues. The chain's CDR3 is CAWRSRLDRGTYEQYF. The CDR3 DNA follows: TGTGCCTGGAGAAGCCGGTTGGACAGGGGGACCTACGAGCAGTACTTC.

The V and J genes are TRBV4-3 and TRBJ2-5; TRBD2 aligns across 10 bases. The last part of the DNA fits TRBJ2-7 better; the J call may be wrong. CDR1 and CDR2 (germline): LGHNA, YSLEER. The CDR3 spans 17 residues. The CDR3 spells CASSQDRASGGAYEQYF. CDR3 bases: TGCGCCAGCAGCCAAGATCGGGCTAGCGGGGGAGCCTACGAGCAGTACTTC.

The chain employs TRBV4-3 and TRBJ2-5; TRBD2 agrees at 14 bases. The DNA matches TRBJ2-7 better at its end, which makes the J call doubtful. This CDR3 has 14 residues. Germline V lookup: CDR1 LGHNA, CDR2 YSLEER. CDR3 sequence reads: CASSPGLAGGEQYF. The CDR3, as DNA: TGCGCCAGCAGCCCTGGACTAGCGGGAGGCGAGCAGTACTTC.

The chain is built from TRBV11-2 and TRBJ2-5; the D gene is possibly TRBD1 (5 bases). Germline V gives CDR1 SGHAT, CDR2 FQNNGV. The V end lost 0 bases, the J end lost 2 bases, and 16 bases lay between the germline ends. The CDR3 is 17 residues long. The CDR3 region has the DNA TGTGCCAGCAGCTTAGAAATTACAGGCCCCTGGCAAGAGACCCAGTACTTC. This codes for CASSLEITGPWQETQYF.

Comments on this clone: Different DNA sequences within this sample yield the same CDR3. This rearrangement joins TRBV6-5 to TRBJ2-2; D unclear. V shed 0 bases and J shed 5 bases, with 7 bases lying between them. The CDR3 covers 14 residues. Germline CDR1 is MNHEY and CDR2 is SVGAGI. This CDR3 is CASSYSPVTGELFF. DNA for the CDR3: TGTGCCAGCAGTTACTCTCCGGTGACCGGGGAGCTGTTTTTT.

The chain combines TRBV4-3 with TRBJ2-2; possible D gene TRBD2, 5 bases. Germline V gene sequence: CDR1 LGHNA, CDR2 YSLEER. Trimming removed 6 bases at V and 5 bases at J, with 13 bases between. This CDR3 is 14 amino acids long. The CDR3 DNA reads TGCGCCAGCAGTTCGGGGTATGGGACCGGGGAGCTGTTTTTT. This translates into CASSSGYGTGELFF.

In its sample, this clone was seen once. This chain uses TRBV13 with TRBJ2-5, with D perhaps TRBD2 (6 bases). The CDR3 covers 15 residues. From germline, CDR1 is PRHDT and CDR2 FYEKMQ (reference sequence). The germline V and J ends were trimmed by 8 bases and 2 bases, with 18 bases remaining between them. The CDR3 coding sequence is TGTGCCAGCGCCTTTCTGGGGGGTTCACAAGAGACCCAGTACTTC. Protein: CASAFLGGSQETQYF.

This chain connects TRBV4-3 to TRBJ2-1; D is unresolved. Trimming stripped 4 bases from V and 11 bases from J, with 12 bases between. CDR1 and CDR2 from the germline V gene are LGHNA and YSLEER. The CDR3 loop spans 12 amino acids. The CDR3 bases are TGCGCCAGCAGCCGAGGAGCTCAGCAGCAGTTCTTC. Its protein product is CASSRGAQQQFF.

Regarding this clone: The same CDR3 is also encoded by other DNA sequences in this sample. V is TRBV7-9 and J is TRBJ1-5, with 7 positions matching TRBD1. The trim removed 5 bases at V and 2 bases at J, leaving 3 bases unmatched. This CDR3 region has 14 residues. Germline CDR1 SEHNR, CDR2 FQNEAQ (reference sequence). CDR3 coding DNA: TGTGCCAGCAGCCTGGGGACAGGCAATCAGCCCCAGCATTTT. The encoded protein is CASSLGTGNQPQHF.

The rearrangement joins TRBV5-5 to TRBJ2-2; possibly TRBD1 for D (5 bases). This CDR3 has 18 amino acids. Trimming left V 2 bases short and J 3 bases short, with 20 bases between. Germline V gene sequence: CDR1 SGHKS, CDR2 YYEKEE (reference sequence). CDR3 coding DNA: TGTGCCAGCAGCTTAACCCCACAGGTTCCACTGGACACCGGGGAGCTGTTTTTT. This encodes CASSLTPQVPLDTGELFF.

J is TRBJ2-1 and V is TRBV7-9; TRBD2 matches 11 bases. The V and J ends lost 4 bases and 3 bases, in that order; junction bases with no gene match: 5. Per germline, CDR1 SEHNR and CDR2 FQNEAQ (reference sequence). The CDR3 totals 16 residues. CDR3 nucleotide sequence: TGTGCCAGCAGCTCGCTAGCGGGAGGCCTCTACAATGAGCAGTTCTTC. Encoded protein: CASSSLAGGLYNEQFF.

The J gene is TRBJ2-3, the V gene TRBV27, with D possibly TRBD1 on 6 matching bases. The germline V gene has CDR1 MNHEY and CDR2 SMNVEV (reference sequence). V lost 5 bases and J lost 5, with 14 bases in between. The CDR3 spans 14 residues. In DNA form, the CDR3 reads TGTGCCAGCAGTCTGGACAGACATAGAGATACGCAGTATTTT. It yields the protein CASSLDRHRDTQYF.

The chain has TRBV5-5 and TRBJ2-5; 11 nucleotides line up with TRBD2. This CDR3 is built from 18 residues. J was trimmed by 5 bases and V by 3 bases; bases with no gene match: 15. CDR1 and CDR2 from the germline V gene are SGHKS and YYEKEE (reference sequence). CDR3 DNA: TGTGCCAGCAGCTCGGCCCCCGGGACTAGCGGCTGGGATGAGACCCAGTACTTC. This sequence encodes CASSSAPGTSGWDETQYF.